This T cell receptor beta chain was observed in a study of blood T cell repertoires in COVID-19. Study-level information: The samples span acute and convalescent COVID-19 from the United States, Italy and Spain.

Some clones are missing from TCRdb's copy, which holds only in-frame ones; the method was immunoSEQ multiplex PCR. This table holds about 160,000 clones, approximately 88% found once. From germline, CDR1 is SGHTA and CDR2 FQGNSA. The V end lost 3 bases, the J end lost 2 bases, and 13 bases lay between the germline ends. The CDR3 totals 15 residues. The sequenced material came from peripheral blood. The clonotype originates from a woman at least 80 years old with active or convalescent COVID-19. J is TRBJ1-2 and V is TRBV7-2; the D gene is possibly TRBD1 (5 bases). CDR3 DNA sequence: TGTGCCAGCAGCTTGTTGACAGCGAAGAACTATGGCTACACCTTC. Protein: CASSLLTAKNYGYTF.